The sequence of this TCR beta chain was determined in a study of cytomegalovirus exposure and HLA in healthy donors. With 60 Vbeta and 13 Jbeta primers, the PCR was carried out. This table comes from immunoSEQ multiplex PCR, and its TCRdb copy is limited to in-frame clones, with some not included. This sample has 200,000 to 250,000 clones, with around nine tenths found just once. The germline V gene has CDR1 WNHNN and CDR2 SYGVQD (reference sequence). There are 14 residues in the CDR3. V lost 7 bases and J lost 2; bases outside the gene matches: 2. Source material: PBMCs. The receptor was derived from a woman in her late teens or twenties in good health and CMV-seronegative. The chain uses TRBV10-1 and TRBJ2-1; TRBD1 matches 10 bases. In DNA form, the CDR3 reads TGCGCCAGCATGGGGACAGGGGCCTACAATGAGCAGTTCTTC. Its protein product is CASMGTGAYNEQFF.